This T cell receptor beta chain was identified in a study of T cells expressing NK-cell markers. Study overall: HCMV seropositivity marked seven of the eight sequenced donors; one was seronegative.

TCRdb reprocessed the 5' RACE reads and reports one entry per CDR3 protein, with no DNA. This sample's table has about 150,000 distinct CDR3 sequences. Worth noting for this clonotype: What it binds is not known.

Whole-study results and caveats: The CD3+CD56-NKG2C+ fraction of a few donors was likewise dominated by these clonotypes.

Germline lookup yields CDR1 SGHAT and CDR2 FQDESV (reference sequence). The CDR3 runs 14 residues. Sequenced sample: blood T cells: a sorted CD56 or NKG2C T cell subset, CD4+ or CD8+ T cells, or bulk PBMC T cells (not recorded which). V usage is TRBV11-1 and J usage is TRBJ2-1; TCRdb picks TRBD1, but there is no DNA to check that call. The TCR sequence derives from a woman between 50 and 59 years old in good health. The CDR3: CASSLPSSGTEQFF.